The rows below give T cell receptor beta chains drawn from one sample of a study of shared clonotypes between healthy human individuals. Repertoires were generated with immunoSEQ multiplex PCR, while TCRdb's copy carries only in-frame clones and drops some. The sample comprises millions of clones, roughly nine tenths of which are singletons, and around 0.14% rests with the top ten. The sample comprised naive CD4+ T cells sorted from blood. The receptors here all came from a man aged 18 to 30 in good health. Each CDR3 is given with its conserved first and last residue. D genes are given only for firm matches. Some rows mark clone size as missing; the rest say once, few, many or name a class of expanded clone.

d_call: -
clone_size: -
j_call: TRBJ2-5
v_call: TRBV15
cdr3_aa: CATSRFKDSQETQYF
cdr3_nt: TGTGCCACCAGCAGGTTTAAGGACAGCCAAGAGACCCAGTACTTC

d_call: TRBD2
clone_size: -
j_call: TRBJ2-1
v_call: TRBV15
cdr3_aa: CATHRRLAGITEQFF
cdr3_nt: TGTGCCACCCACCGCCGCCTAGCGGGAATCACTGAGCAGTTCTTC

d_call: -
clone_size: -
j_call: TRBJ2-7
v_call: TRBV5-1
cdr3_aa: CASSLRTGTPSYEQYF
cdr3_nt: TGCGCCAGCAGCTTGCGCACCGGGACACCTTCCTACGAGCAGTACTTC

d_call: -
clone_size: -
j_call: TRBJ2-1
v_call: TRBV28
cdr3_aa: CALAGPGVIYNEQFF
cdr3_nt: TGTGCCCTTGCCGGGCCAGGGGTTATATACAATGAGCAGTTCTTC

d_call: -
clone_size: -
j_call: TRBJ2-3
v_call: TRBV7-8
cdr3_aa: CASSPLRGTDTQYF
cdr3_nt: TGTGCCAGCAGCCCACTGAGGGGAACAGATACGCAGTATTTT

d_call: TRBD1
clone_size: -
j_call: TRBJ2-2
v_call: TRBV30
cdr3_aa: CAWSSLDRVAGELFF
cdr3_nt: TGTGCCTGGAGCTCATTGGACAGGGTGGCCGGGGAGCTGTTTTTT

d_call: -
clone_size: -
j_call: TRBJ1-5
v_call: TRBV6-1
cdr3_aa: CASTVGLYQPQHF
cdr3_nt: TGTGCCAGCACTGTGGGACTATATCAGCCCCAGCATTTT

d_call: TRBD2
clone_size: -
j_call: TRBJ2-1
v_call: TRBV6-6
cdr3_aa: CASSYSSGSFYEQFF
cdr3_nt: TGTGCCAGCAGTTACTCTAGCGGGAGTTTCTATGAGCAGTTCTTC

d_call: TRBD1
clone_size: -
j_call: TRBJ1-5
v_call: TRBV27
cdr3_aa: CASRDRRSNQPQHF
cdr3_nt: TGTGCCAGCAGGGACAGGCGTAGCAATCAGCCCCAGCATTTT

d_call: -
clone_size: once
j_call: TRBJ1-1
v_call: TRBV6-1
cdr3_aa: CASSEALKGDRAFF
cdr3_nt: TGTGCCAGCAGTGAAGCGCTGAAGGGAGATCGAGCTTTCTTT

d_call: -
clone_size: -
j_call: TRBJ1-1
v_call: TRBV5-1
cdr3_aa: CASSLNVNTEAFF
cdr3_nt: TGCGCCAGCAGCTTGAACGTGAACACTGAAGCTTTCTTT

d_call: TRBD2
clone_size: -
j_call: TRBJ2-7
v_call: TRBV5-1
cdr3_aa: CASARHLPGLAESYEQYF
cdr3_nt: TGCGCCAGCGCCCGGCATCTCCCTGGACTAGCGGAGTCCTACGAGCAGTACTTC

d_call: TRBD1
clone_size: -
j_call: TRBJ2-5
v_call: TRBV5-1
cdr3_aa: CASRQGAVVGETQYF
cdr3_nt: TGCGCCAGCAGACAGGGGGCTGTCGTAGGGGAGACCCAGTACTTC

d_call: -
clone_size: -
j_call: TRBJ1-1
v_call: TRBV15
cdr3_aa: CATSRDWVGAEAFF
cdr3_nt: TGTGCCACCAGCAGAGATTGGGTTGGCGCTGAAGCTTTCTTT

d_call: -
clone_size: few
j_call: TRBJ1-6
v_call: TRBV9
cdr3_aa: CASSVAGGGSPLHF
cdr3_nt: TGTGCCAGCAGCGTAGCCGGGGGCGGATCACCCCTCCACTTT

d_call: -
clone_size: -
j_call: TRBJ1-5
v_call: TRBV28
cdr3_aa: CASSLRGGNQPQHF
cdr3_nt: TGTGCCAGCAGTTTAAGGGGTGGTAATCAGCCCCAGCATTTT

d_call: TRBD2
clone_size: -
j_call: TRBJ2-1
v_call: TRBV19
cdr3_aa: CASSITRTSGSLNEQFF
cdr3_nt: TGTGCCAGTAGTATAACACGGACTAGCGGGAGCCTCAATGAGCAGTTCTTC

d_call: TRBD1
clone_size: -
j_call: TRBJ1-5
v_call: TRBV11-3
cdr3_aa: CASSSHRGGNQPQHF
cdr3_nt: TGTGCCAGCAGCTCGCACAGGGGGGGCAATCAGCCCCAGCATTTT